This section outlines one T cell receptor (beta chain) sequence together with its context. Its cognate antigen is unknown. The data were taken from a study of T-cell reconstitution after alpha-beta-depleted transplantation in children. This sample's TCRbeta library carried unique molecular identifier barcodes. TCRdb used MiXCR to reprocess the PCR reads, holding one entry per CDR3 protein. The repertoire has approximately 500,000 distinct CDR3 sequences, roughly 27% of them found once; the top ten carry 36%. Findings and caveats of the study: Recipient T cells and thymic progenitors that survived were the source of the high TCRbeta diversity seen at day 60 in some patients. In patients about two months after transplant, alpha-beta T cells reportedly arose from several hundred expanded graft clones.

This receptor was identified in a boy under three years old with Wiskott-Aldrich syndrome, due to receive a stem cell transplant. The sequencing here drew on PBMCs, taken before TCRalphabeta/CD19-depleted stem cell transplant.

The CDR3 loop is CASSLDGSNTIYF. In nucleotides, the CDR3 is TGCGCCAGCAGCTTGGATGGGTCAAACACCATATATTTT. The genes are TRBV5-1 and TRBJ1-3; D not certain. The V end was cut by 0 bases, the J end by 6 bases, with 7 bases between. The CDR3 is 13 amino acids. Germline CDR1 reads SGHRS; CDR2 reads YFSETQ.